This T cell receptor (beta chain) was profiled in a study of T cell repertoires in cytomegalovirus infection. Study overall: CMV infection together with matching HLA type was indicated by public TCR beta signatures.

One entry per CDR3 protein, called by TCRdb with MiXCR from the reads. This sample carries around 710,000 distinct CDR3 sequences, 25% to 35% of them seen once, and the ten largest clones take roughly 13%. On this clonotype: Its cognate antigen is unknown.

The study, taken as a whole, reports: Clonotype analysis showed dominance of the ex vivo response by HLA-C-restricted CMV-specific TCR beta clonotypes. CMV carriers having the relevant HLA were flagged by cumulative public TCR beta family frequency.

Trimming removed 5 bases from V and 3 bases from J, with 16 bases in between. The CDR3 runs 15 residues. Germline CDR1 reads SGHAT; CDR2 reads FQDESV (reference sequence). V and J are TRBV11-1 and TRBJ1-1, with D possibly matching TRBD1 (5 bases). The clonotype comes from a human donor in good health (CMV status not recorded). Some clones in this sample may be carry-over from other donors' samples. The sequences come from cultured CD8+ T cells from PBMCs, collected from culture after CMV antigen stimulation. The CDR3 reads CASSPGAGAYTEAFF. The CDR3 coding sequence is TGTGCCAGCAGCCCTGGGGCTGGAGCATACACTGAAGCTTTCTTT.